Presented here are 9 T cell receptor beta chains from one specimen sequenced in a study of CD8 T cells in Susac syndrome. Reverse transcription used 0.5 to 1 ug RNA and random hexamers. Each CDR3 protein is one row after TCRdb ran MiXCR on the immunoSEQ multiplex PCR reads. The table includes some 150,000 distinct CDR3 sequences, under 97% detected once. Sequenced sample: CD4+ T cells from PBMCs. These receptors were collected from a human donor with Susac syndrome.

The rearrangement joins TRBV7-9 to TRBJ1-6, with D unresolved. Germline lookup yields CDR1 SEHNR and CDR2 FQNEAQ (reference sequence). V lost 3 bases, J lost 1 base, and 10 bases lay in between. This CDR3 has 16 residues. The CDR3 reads CASSFAAASYNSPLHF. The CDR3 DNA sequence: TGTGCCAGCAGCTTCGCCGCGGCTTCCTATAATTCACCCCTCCACTTT.

CDR3 loop: CASSFNQLYEQYF. DNA for the CDR3: TGTGCCAGCAGTTTCAATCAGCTCTACGAGCAGTACTTC. The genes are TRBV12-3 or TRBV12-4 and TRBJ2-7; no definite D call. This CDR3 spans 13 amino acids. Trimming took 3 bases from V and 3 from J, leaving 9 bases between them.

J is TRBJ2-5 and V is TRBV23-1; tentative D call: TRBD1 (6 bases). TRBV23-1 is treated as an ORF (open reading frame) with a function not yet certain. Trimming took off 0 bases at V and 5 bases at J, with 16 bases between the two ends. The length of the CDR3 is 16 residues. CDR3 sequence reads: CASSQSPVGTRETQYF. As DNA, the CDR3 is TGCGCCAGCAGTCAATCCCCGGTTGGGACAAGGGAGACCCAGTACTTC.

The CDR3 region is CASSFGSGTGPYNEQFF. The CDR3 region has the DNA TGTGCCAGCAGTTTTGGCTCCGGGACAGGCCCCTACAATGAGCAGTTCTTC. This chain joins TRBV12-3 or TRBV12-4 and TRBJ2-1; 8 nucleotides align to TRBD1. The CDR3 is 17 amino acids. Trimming cost V 3 bases and J 2 bases; bases outside gene matches: 9.

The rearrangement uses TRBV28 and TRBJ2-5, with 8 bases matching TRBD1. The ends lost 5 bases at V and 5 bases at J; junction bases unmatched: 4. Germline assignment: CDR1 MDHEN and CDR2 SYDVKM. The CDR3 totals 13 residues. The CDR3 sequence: CASSPGGAETQYF. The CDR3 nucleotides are TGTGCCAGCAGTCCAGGGGGCGCTGAGACCCAGTACTTC. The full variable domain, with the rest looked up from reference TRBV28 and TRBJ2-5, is DVKVTQSSRYLVKRTGEKVFLECVQDMDHENMFWYRQDPGLGLRLIYFSYDVKMKEKGDIPEGYSVSREKKERFSLILESASTNQTSMYLCASSPGGAETQYFGPGTRLLVL.

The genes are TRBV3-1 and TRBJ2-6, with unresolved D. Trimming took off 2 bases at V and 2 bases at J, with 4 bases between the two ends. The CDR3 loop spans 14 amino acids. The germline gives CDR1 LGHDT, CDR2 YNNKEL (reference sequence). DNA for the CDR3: TGTGCCAGCAGCCAAAGGGCTGGGGCCAACGTCCTGACTTTC. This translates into CASSQRAGANVLTF.

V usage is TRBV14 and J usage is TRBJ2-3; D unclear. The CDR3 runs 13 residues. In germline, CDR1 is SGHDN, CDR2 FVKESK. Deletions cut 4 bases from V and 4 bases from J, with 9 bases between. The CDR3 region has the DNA TGTGCCAGCAGCCTTCCCGGCGCAGATACGCAGTATTTT. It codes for CASSLPGADTQYF. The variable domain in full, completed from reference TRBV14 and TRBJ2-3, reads EAGVTQFPSHSVIEKGQTVTLRCDPISGHDNLYWYRRVMGKEIKFLLHFVKESKQDESGMPNNRFLAERTGGTYSTLKVQPAELEDSGVYFCASSLPGADTQYFGPGTRLTVL.

Written as DNA, the CDR3 is TGTGCCAGCGGACTAAGCTCTGGGGCCAACGTCCTGACTTTC. Translated, it gives CASGLSSGANVLTF. The rearrangement uses TRBV25-1 and TRBJ2-6, with D possibly matching TRBD2 (6 bases). Germline CDR1 is MGHDK and CDR2 is SYGVNS. The CDR3 covers 14 residues. Between the trimmed V and J ends, which lost 8 bases and 0 bases, there was a span of 8 bases.

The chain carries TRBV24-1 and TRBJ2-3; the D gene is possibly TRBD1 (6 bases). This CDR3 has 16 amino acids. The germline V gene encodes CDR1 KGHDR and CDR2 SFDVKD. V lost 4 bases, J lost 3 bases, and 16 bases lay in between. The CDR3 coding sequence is TGTGCCACCAGTGACCACAGGGCCTCAGGGACAGATACGCAGTATTTT. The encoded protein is CATSDHRASGTDTQYF.